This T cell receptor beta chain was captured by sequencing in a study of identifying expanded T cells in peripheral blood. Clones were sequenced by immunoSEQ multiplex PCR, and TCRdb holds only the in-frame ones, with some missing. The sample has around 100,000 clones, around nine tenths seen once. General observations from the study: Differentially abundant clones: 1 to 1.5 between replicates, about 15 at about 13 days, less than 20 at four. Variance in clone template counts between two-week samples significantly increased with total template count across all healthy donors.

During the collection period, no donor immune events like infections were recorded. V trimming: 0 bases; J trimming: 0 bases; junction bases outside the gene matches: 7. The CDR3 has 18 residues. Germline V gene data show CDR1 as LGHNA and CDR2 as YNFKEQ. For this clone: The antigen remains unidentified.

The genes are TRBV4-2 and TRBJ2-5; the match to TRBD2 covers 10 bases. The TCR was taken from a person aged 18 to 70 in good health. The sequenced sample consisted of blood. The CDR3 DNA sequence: TGTGCCAGCAGCCAAGAGGCCACTAGCGGGATGTACCAAGAGACCCAGTACTTC. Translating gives CASSQEATSGMYQETQYF.